The present T cell receptor (beta chain) was sequenced within a study of shared clonotypes between healthy human individuals. Study results and limitations: Specimens sampled were limited to blood, with tissue repertoires likely differing. In having few donors, the study represented limited genetic and exposure-history diversity.

Concerning this clone: Its target is not known.

The CDR3 consists of 16 residues. CDR1 is SEHNR and CDR2 is FQNEAQ in the germline V gene (reference sequence). V trimming: 1 base; J trimming: 4 bases; junction bases outside the gene matches: 6. At deep level, the assay was performed. Sorted-subset replicate PCR reactions contained roughly 200 ng DNA, corresponding to around 30,000 T cell genomes. Repertoires were generated with immunoSEQ multiplex PCR, while TCRdb's copy carries only in-frame clones and drops some. This table holds about 380,000 clones, 90% to 98% found once. The chain has TRBV7-9 and TRBJ2-1; TRBD1 matches at 8 bases. The source material was memory CD8+ T cells sorted from blood. The subset was: CD45RO+ cells pooled with CCR7-negative TemRA cells. This sequence originates from a man aged 25-45 years in good health. The CDR3 DNA is TGTGCCAGCAGCTTAGACCGGGACAGGCCTTACAATGAGCAGTTCTTC. Translating gives CASSLDRDRPYNEQFF.